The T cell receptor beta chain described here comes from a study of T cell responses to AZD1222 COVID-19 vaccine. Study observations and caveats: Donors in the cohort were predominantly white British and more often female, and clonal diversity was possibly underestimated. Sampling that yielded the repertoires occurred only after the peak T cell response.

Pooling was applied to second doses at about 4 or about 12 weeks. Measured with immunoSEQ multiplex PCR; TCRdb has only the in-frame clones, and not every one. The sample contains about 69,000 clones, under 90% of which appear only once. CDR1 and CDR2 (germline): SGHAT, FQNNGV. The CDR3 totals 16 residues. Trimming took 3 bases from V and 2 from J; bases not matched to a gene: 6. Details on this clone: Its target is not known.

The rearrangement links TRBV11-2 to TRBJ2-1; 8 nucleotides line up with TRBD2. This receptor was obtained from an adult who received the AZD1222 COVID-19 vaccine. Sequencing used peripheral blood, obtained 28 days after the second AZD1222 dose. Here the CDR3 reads CASSFHGGAAYNEQFF. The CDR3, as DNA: TGTGCCAGCAGCTTTCACGGGGGGGCCGCCTACAATGAGCAGTTCTTC.